This T cell receptor (beta chain) was identified during a study of blood T cell repertoires in COVID-19. Looking at the study overall: COVID-19 samples, acute and convalescent, were from the United States, Italy and Spain.

Enrolled through a virtual design, the participants were between 18 and 89 years of age and came from approximately 25 US areas. Donors were grouped by their self-reported clinical history. The V end lost 0 bases, the J end lost 4 bases, and 15 bases lay between the germline ends. Looked up from germline, CDR1 is SNHLY and CDR2 is FYNNEI. The CDR3 consists of 16 residues. In the original workflow: Reference gene primer amplification gave estimated nucleated cell counts. The table came from immunoSEQ multiplex PCR; TCRdb's copy has only in-frame clones and leaves some out. That table gives V, J and clone size, and the DNA gave D and trimming. The data show some 270,000 clones, with about 89% seen just once and about 1.7% held by the top ten.

This clonotype was obtained from a woman between 40 and 55 years old who had recovered from COVID-19. The chain joins TRBV2 to TRBJ1-2, with D unresolved. Sequencing input: PBMCs or T cells enriched from blood (not recorded which). CDR3 protein: CASSEALLGGPYGYTF. CDR3 sequence (DNA): TGTGCCAGCAGTGAAGCGCTGTTAGGAGGCCCCTATGGCTACACCTTC.